Listed below are T cell receptor beta chains from one sample, sequenced in a study of post-analysis software for immune sequencing data. TCRdb analysed the PCR reads with MiXCR anew, one entry per CDR3 protein. Here the sample spans about 260,000 distinct CDR3 sequences, 30% to 45% being singletons. The material sequenced was blood. These receptors were collected from a girl between 5 and 17 years old with multiple sclerosis. The CDR3 runs from the conserved cysteine through the conserved F or W. D genes are given only for firm matches. Clone size is not always given. Where it is, it says once, few, many or a class for expanded clones.

v_call	d_call	clone_size	j_call	cdr3_nt	cdr3_aa
TRBV4-1	-	-	TRBJ2-5	TGCGCCAGCAGCCAAGAAGAGGGGCAGCTGAAGACCCAGTACTTC	CASSQEEGQLKTQYF
TRBV7-2	-	few	TRBJ1-6	TGTGCCAGCAGCTACTCGCTGGGGGCGCGTTCACCCCTCCACTTT	CASSYSLGARSPLHF
TRBV5-1	TRBD1	few	TRBJ1-2	TGCGCCAGCAGCCGCGACAGGGGCACGGGAGGCTACACCTTC	CASSRDRGTGGYTF
TRBV9	-	many	TRBJ2-3	TGTGCCAGCAGCGTACAAGGGCCGCCCGGGGCTATAGATACGCAGTATTTT	CASSVQGPPGAIDTQYF
TRBV12-3/TRBV12-4	-	few	TRBJ2-7	TGTGCCAGCAGTTTAGCGCCCGTAGGTAACGAGCAGTACTTC	CASSLAPVGNEQYF
TRBV10-1	-	many	TRBJ2-3	TGCGCCAGCAGTGAGTCTCCACCGTCCCAGCAGGTGGATACGCAGTATTTT	CASSESPPSQQVDTQYF
TRBV2	-	-	TRBJ1-2	TGTGCCAGCAGTGAGATACAGGAGGACGGCTACACCTTC	CASSEIQEDGYTF
TRBV4-2	TRBD2	few	TRBJ2-5	TGTGCCAGCAGCCAAGCAGCTAGCGGGAACCAAGAGACCCAGTACTTC	CASSQAASGNQETQYF
TRBV12-3/TRBV12-4	TRBD1	-	TRBJ1-5	TGTGCCAGCAGTCCGGGACAGTTTCAGCCCCAGCATTTT	CASSPGQFQPQHF
TRBV7-2	-	-	TRBJ2-7	TGTGCCAGCAGCTTAGGGGGCGCCTCCTACGAGCAGTACTTC	CASSLGGASYEQYF
TRBV9	TRBD2	-	TRBJ2-3	TGTGCCAGCAGCGGGGGGACTAGCGGGAGGGACACAGATACGCAGTATTTT	CASSGGTSGRDTDTQYF
TRBV12-5	TRBD2	-	TRBJ2-1	TGTGCTAGTGCCCCAAGCGGGGGGCTCTACAATGAGCAGTTCTTC	CASAPSGGLYNEQFF
TRBV5-1	TRBD1	few	TRBJ1-3	TGCGCCAGCAGCAGGACAGGGAATTTGCTCTCTGGAAACACCATATATTTT	CASSRTGNLLSGNTIYF
TRBV29-1	-	many	TRBJ1-2	TGCAGCGTTGAGCGGGAAGACTATGGCTACACCTTC	CSVEREDYGYTF
TRBV6-2/TRBV6-3	TRBD2	-	TRBJ2-7	TGTGCCAGCAGTTACTCGACTAGCGGGAGTCGAGAGCAGTACTTC	CASSYSTSGSREQYF
TRBV4-1	-	many	TRBJ2-3	TGCGCCAGCAGCCAAGTGTCCGGGTACGACGGGTCGACAGATACGCAGTATTTT	CASSQVSGYDGSTDTQYF
TRBV4-1	-	-	TRBJ1-6	TGCGCCAGCAGCCAAGAAGGTGGGGGGGGTTATCCCCTCCACTTT	CASSQEGGGGYPLHF
TRBV20-1	TRBD2	-	TRBJ2-5	TGCAGTGCTCCCCACTGGACTAGCGGCCAAGAGACCCAGTACTTC	CSAPHWTSGQETQYF
TRBV27	-	few	TRBJ2-3	TGTGCCAGCAGTTTATCCCGGCCAGATACGCAGTATTTT	CASSLSRPDTQYF
TRBV6-4	-	many	TRBJ2-4	TGTGCCAGCAGTGTGGGGGGTCTAGCCAAAAACATTCAGTACTTC	CASSVGGLAKNIQYF
TRBV18	-	many	TRBJ2-1	TGTGCCAGCTCACCATCTGAAGGGGGGTTTAACAATGAGCAGTTCTTC	CASSPSEGGFNNEQFF
TRBV12-3/TRBV12-4	-	many	TRBJ1-2	TGTGCCAGCAGCTTGTACAGTCCTGGAGGGGATGGCTACACCTTC	CASSLYSPGGDGYTF
TRBV6-1	TRBD1	many	TRBJ2-7	TGTGCCAGCAGTGAAGCATGGGCCAGGGGGAACGAGCAGTACTTC	CASSEAWARGNEQYF
TRBV12-3/TRBV12-4	-	-	TRBJ1-3	TGTGCCAGCAGTCCCCGCCCCGGACACTCTGGAAACACCATATATTTT	CASSPRPGHSGNTIYF
TRBV6-1	-	-	TRBJ2-3	TGTGCCAGCAGTGAATCGGCGGGGGCCACAGATACGCAGTATTTT	CASSESAGATDTQYF
TRBV12-3/TRBV12-4	TRBD1	many	TRBJ1-6	TGTGCCAGCAGGTCGACAGGGCCGGTCTCACCCCTCCACTTT	CASRSTGPVSPLHF
TRBV20-1	-	few	TRBJ1-2	TGCAGTGCTAGAGTGGAACAGATCTACGGCGACACCTTC	CSARVEQIYGDTF
TRBV29-1	-	-	TRBJ2-5	TGCAGCTTCCGGGACGGCGGGGAGACCCAGTACTTC	CSFRDGGETQYF
TRBV14	-	-	TRBJ1-1	TGTGCCAGCAGCCAAGGTCGAGGCTCTGAAGCTTTCTTT	CASSQGRGSEAFF
TRBV5-1	-	-	TRBJ1-2	TGCGCCAGCAGGGGCGAGGGGGTCGCACCCTATGGCTACACCTTC	CASRGEGVAPYGYTF
TRBV11-2	TRBD2	-	TRBJ2-5	TGTGCCAGCAGTTCCACTAGCGGTATAAGGTACAATGGGCAGTACTTC	CASSSTSGIRYNGQYF
TRBV10-3	-	-	TRBJ2-6	TGTGCCATCAGTGAGTACAGGGCTGGGGCCAACGTCCTGACTTTC	CAISEYRAGANVLTF
TRBV6-2/TRBV6-3	-	few	TRBJ1-1	TGTGCCAGCAGTTACTCCGGCCCCACTGAAGCTTTCTTT	CASSYSGPTEAFF
TRBV29-1	TRBD1	-	TRBJ2-3	TGCAGCGTTGGACCGGGACAGGGGATGGCCGATACGCAGTATTTT	CSVGPGQGMADTQYF
TRBV29-1	-	many	TRBJ1-2	TGCAGCGTTGAGACAGGAGATGGCTACACCTTC	CSVETGDGYTF
TRBV12-3/TRBV12-4	-	-	TRBJ2-1	TGTGCCAGCCGACTGGGGATCAATGGGCAGTTCTTC	CASRLGINGQFF
TRBV6-6	TRBD1	-	TRBJ1-2	TGTGCCAGCAATCTCCGGGACAGGGCTGGCTACACCTTC	CASNLRDRAGYTF
TRBV27	TRBD2	many	TRBJ2-1	TGTGCCAGCAGTTTGGCCGCGGGGGACTCCTACAATGAGCAGTTCTTC	CASSLAAGDSYNEQFF
TRBV12-3/TRBV12-4	-	many	TRBJ2-3	TGTGCCAGCAGTAGTTCAGGATTCCGGTTCCCCACAGATACGCAGTATTTT	CASSSSGFRFPTDTQYF
TRBV9	TRBD2	many	TRBJ2-3	TGTGCCAGCAGCGGGGCGCTAGTGGGAGGGTTATTTCGAACAGATACGCAGTATTTT	CASSGALVGGLFRTDTQYF
TRBV7-8	TRBD2	many	TRBJ2-3	TGTGCCAGCAGCTTAGCACCAAGCGGGGGGGCAGATACGCAGTATTTT	CASSLAPSGGADTQYF
TRBV10-3	TRBD1	-	TRBJ2-6	TGTGCCATCAGTGCGGGACAGGCTAGCTCTGGGGCCAACGTCCTGACTTTC	CAISAGQASSGANVLTF
TRBV14	-	many	TRBJ1-6	TGTGCCAGCAGCCAAGAAGTATGGAATTCACCCCTCCACTTT	CASSQEVWNSPLHF
TRBV6-1	TRBD1	many	TRBJ1-5	TGTGCCAGCAGTCCTCAGGGGGTAAGCAATCAGCCCCAGCATTTT	CASSPQGVSNQPQHF
TRBV30	-	-	TRBJ2-1	TGTGCCTGGAGCCCAGGGTGGTCCTACAATGAGCAGTTCTTC	CAWSPGWSYNEQFF
TRBV14	-	-	TRBJ2-2	TGTGCCAGCAGCCACAGGGAAGCGCCACCCGGGGAGCTGTTTTTT	CASSHREAPPGELFF
TRBV4-2	-	-	TRBJ1-2	TGTGCCAGCAGCCCGCGGGGGGAGAACTATGGCTACACCTTC	CASSPRGENYGYTF
TRBV5-1	-	few	TRBJ1-3	TGCGCCAGCGCAACTGGAAACACCATATATTTT	CASATGNTIYF
TRBV18	-	many	TRBJ1-6	TGTGCCAGCTCACGGGGGTCCGGGGGCCCCGATTCACCCCTCCACTTT	CASSRGSGGPDSPLHF
TRBV20-1	TRBD1	many	TRBJ1-2	TGCAGTGCCATCATCACTGGGACAGGGGCCTGGGGCTACACCTTC	CSAIITGTGAWGYTF
TRBV6-1	TRBD1	once	TRBJ1-4	TGTGCCAGCAGCCGACAGGGGTTTGAAAAACTGTTTTTT	CASSRQGFEKLFF
TRBV28	TRBD2	-	TRBJ2-1	TGTGCCAGCACTCCCCAGGCGGGGGTCCGGAATGAGCAGTTCTTC	CASTPQAGVRNEQFF
TRBV29-1	-	many	TRBJ1-2	TGCAGCGTTGAAGGGACTGAGGGCTACACCTTC	CSVEGTEGYTF
TRBV19	TRBD1	-	TRBJ1-1	TGTGCCAGTAGGACGGACAGGGAAAGAATGAACACTGAAGCTTTCTTT	CASRTDRERMNTEAFF
TRBV5-1	TRBD2	few	TRBJ2-1	TGCGCCAGCAGTTTTCGGACTAGCGGGAAGGGGAGCTCCTACAATGAGCAGTTCTTC	CASSFRTSGKGSSYNEQFF
TRBV27	TRBD2	-	TRBJ2-7	TGTGCCAGCAGTTTTGGACTAGCGGGGTCCTACGAGCAGTACTTC	CASSFGLAGSYEQYF
TRBV29-1	TRBD2	-	TRBJ2-2	TGCAGCATTGCCGGGACTAGCGGGAATCCCGGGGAGCTGTTTTTT	CSIAGTSGNPGELFF